This T cell receptor beta chain was profiled in a study of blood T cell repertoires in COVID-19 (dated by TCRdb to about 2020). About the full investigation: Samples from collaborators originated in the United States, Italy and Spain and spanned both the acute and convalescent phases of COVID-19. The material from the prospective study consisted of cDNA or gDNA derived from T cells, B-cell-depleted T cells, or PBMCs. Subjects who had been exposed to COVID-19, were actively infected with it, or had recovered from it provided the deeply sampled blood TCRbeta repertoires that made up the dataset. The repertoires were released in a freely available public database intended as a resource for research on the immune response to SARS-CoV-2. The samples were drawn from two sources: the first 160 participants of the ongoing ImmuneRACE study, and 950 to 1,500 subjects contributed by 6 global collaborators. A de-identified subject ID, COVID-19 status, age in years and sex were almost always included in the sample metadata. Where available, HLA class I and class II types were obtained from metadata supplied by the sample provider rather than from assay-based typing.

What the authors observed across the whole study: The quantity of clinical and demographic metadata differed by source and by participant and was supplied without curation.

As concerns this clone: Its binding antigen is unknown. The sample holds no much larger clone one base away, and base qualities are not on file.

One collaborating source in Seattle enrolled patients during active infection and followed them longitudinally through the course of disease. Each collaborating institution followed its own protocols to collect whole blood in K2EDTA tubes. For TCRbeta analysis, collaborators shipped samples in one of three forms: frozen whole blood, isolated PBMCs, or DNA extracted from either of those sample types. TCRbeta CDR3 regions were amplified from genomic DNA by means of the immunoSEQ Assay, a bias-controlled multiplex PCR. The original methods were these. Nucleated cell counts per sample were estimated from amplification of reference gene primers within the assay. To quantify the absolute abundance of each unique TCRbeta CDR3 rearrangement, sequence reads were collapsed and filtered. For each sample, productive Simpson clonality was calculated as the square root of Simpson's diversity index across productive rearrangements. Imported from immuneACCESS, the table was reduced by TCRdb to in-frame sequences with V and J called. These copies leave out some clones; in studies compared against another copy, an unresolved V gene accounts for under half, and the cause of the remainder is not known. The DNA was the basis for D and trimming; V, J and clone size are from that table. The sample has about 96,000 clones on record, roughly 90% of them singletons. Around 4.3% of the sample is held by the ten biggest clonotypes.

After removal of 4 bases from V and 6 bases from J, the junction retains 9 bases not matched to a gene. Inclusive of the bounding cysteine and phenylalanine, the CDR3 is 15 residues long. The read is trimmed to its CDR3 DNA, 45 bases read in frame from base 1. The germline V gene encodes CDR1 SGHRS and CDR2 YFSETQ. The sequenced material came from peripheral blood. The V gene is TRBV5-1 and the J gene is TRBJ2-3, with TRBD1 identical over 9 junction bases. This clonotype was obtained from a human donor with COVID-19, enrolled during active disease. The donor label of this sample is uncertain. The CDR3 has the sequence CASSRGDRERDTQYF. In nucleotides, the sequence is TGCGCCAGCAGCCGGGGGGACAGGGAACGCGATACGCAGTATTTT.